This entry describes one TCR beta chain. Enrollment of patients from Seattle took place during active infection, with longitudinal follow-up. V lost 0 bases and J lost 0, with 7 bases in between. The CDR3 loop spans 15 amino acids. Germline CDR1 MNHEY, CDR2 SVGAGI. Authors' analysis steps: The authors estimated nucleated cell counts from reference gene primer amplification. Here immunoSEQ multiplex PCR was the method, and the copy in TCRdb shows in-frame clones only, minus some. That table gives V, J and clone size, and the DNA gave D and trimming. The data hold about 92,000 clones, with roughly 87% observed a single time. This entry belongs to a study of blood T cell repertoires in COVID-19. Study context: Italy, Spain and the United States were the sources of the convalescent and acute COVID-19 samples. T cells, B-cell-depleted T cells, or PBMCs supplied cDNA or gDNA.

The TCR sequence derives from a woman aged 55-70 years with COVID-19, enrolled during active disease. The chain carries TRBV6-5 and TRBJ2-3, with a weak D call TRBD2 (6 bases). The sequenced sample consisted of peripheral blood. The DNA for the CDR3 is TGTGCCAGCAGTTACTCGGGGACTAGCACAGATACGCAGTATTTT. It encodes CASSYSGTSTDTQYF.